The T cell receptor beta chain described here comes from a study of T cell responses to AZD1222 COVID-19 vaccine. This CDR3 has 14 amino acids. Germline CDR1 SGHRS, CDR2 YFSETQ. V was shortened by 0 bases and J by 7 bases, with 11 bases between the two germline ends. Assay used: immunoSEQ multiplex PCR; TCRdb lists only in-frame clones, some missing. In the table there are about 170,000 clones, roughly 85% of which are singletons. A remark on this clone: As yet, its antigen is unknown.

General observations from the study: Researchers took repertoire samples only after the peak T cell response had come.

The receptor was isolated from an adult who received the AZD1222 COVID-19 vaccine. The chain carries TRBV5-1 and TRBJ1-5; TRBD1 might be the D (6 bases). This material consisted of peripheral blood, taken 28 days after the second AZD1222 dose. This CDR3 is CASSLVSGEQPQHF. CDR3 nucleotide sequence: TGCGCCAGCAGCTTGGTCTCAGGGGAGCAGCCCCAGCATTTT.